The source of this T cell receptor (beta chain) is a study of T cell repertoires in cytomegalovirus infection. Study overall: Newly reported HLA-C-restricted and thoroughly characterized HLA-B-restricted CMV epitopes were employed. Based on public TCR beta signatures, there were indications of CMV infection and of a matching HLA type.

A few counts support this clonotype. Its specificity is not known. TCRdb independently ran MiXCR on the reads; one entry per CDR3 protein. The table shows about a million distinct CDR3 sequences, with around 32% occurring only once. The sample consisted of cultured CD8+ T cells from PBMCs, taken from culture after CMV antigen stimulation. This TCR derives from a human donor in good health (CMV status not recorded). Some clones in this sample may be carry-over from other donors' samples.

The CDR3 DNA reads as TGTGCTTCCGAACAGGGTACTAGCAATCAGCCCCAGCATTTT. Protein product: CASEQGTSNQPQHF. The V call is TRBV28, the J call TRBJ1-5; perhaps TRBD1 as D (6 bases). The germline V gene has CDR1 MDHEN and CDR2 SYDVKM. The CDR3 consists of 14 residues.